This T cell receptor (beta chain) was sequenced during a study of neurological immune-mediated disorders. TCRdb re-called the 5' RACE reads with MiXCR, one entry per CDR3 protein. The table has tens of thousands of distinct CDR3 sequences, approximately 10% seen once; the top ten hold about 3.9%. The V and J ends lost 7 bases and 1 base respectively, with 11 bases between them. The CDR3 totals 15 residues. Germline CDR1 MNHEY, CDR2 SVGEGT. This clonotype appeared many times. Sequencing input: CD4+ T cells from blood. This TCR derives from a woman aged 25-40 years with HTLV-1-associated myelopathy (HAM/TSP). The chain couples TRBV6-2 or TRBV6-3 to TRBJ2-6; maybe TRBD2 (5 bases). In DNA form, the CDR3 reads TGTGCCAGCAATGATAGGAGGTCTGGGGCCAACGTCCTGACTTTC. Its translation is CASNDRRSGANVLTF.